This is a list of T cell receptor beta chains from one sample in a study of monozygotic twins with inflammatory bowel disease. TCRdb reprocessed the 5' RACE reads and stores each CDR3 protein as one record, lacking DNA. In all, the sample yields approximately 200,000 distinct CDR3 sequences. The sample comprised blood. These receptors came from a human donor with ulcerative colitis or Crohn's disease, or a healthy co-twin of an affected twin (not recorded which). Each CDR3 is given with its conserved first and last residue.

j_gene	v_gene	CDR3aa
TRBJ2-1	TRBV20-1	CSATKNRVWEQFF
TRBJ2-1	TRBV9	CASSPRVADREQFF
TRBJ2-5	TRBV7-6	CASSLWTGDLQETQYF
TRBJ2-7	TRBV28	CASSLVDRPTYEQYF
TRBJ1-6	TRBV5-1	CASSLGRINSPLHF
TRBJ2-5	TRBV5-1	CASSPGRSGETQYF
TRBJ1-6	TRBV6-2/TRBV6-3	CASSYATQTRSYNSPLHF
TRBJ2-5	TRBV5-1	CASSLSSGTGGWETQYF
TRBJ1-1	TRBV6-5	CASSTAGTGYPVVAFF
TRBJ1-1	TRBV29-1	CSVALAGGAEAFF
TRBJ2-6	TRBV7-2	CASSLSAGAGANVLTF
TRBJ2-5	TRBV15	CATSSGGTANQETQYF
TRBJ2-7	TRBV7-2	CASSLTGGLSYEQYF
TRBJ1-2	TRBV7-9	CASSPGLDGYTF
TRBJ2-5	TRBV2	CASSEDSRETQYF